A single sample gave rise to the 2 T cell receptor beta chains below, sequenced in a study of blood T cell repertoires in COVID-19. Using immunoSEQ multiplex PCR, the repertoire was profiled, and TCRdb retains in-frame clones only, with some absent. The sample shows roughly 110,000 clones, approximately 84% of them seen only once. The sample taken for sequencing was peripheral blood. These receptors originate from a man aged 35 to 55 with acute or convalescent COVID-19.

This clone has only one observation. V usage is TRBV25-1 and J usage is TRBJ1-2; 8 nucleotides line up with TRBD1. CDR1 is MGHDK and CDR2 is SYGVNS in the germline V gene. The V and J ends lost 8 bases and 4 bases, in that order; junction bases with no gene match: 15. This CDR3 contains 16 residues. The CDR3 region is CASSAEGRGHGYGYTF. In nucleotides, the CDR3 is TGTGCCAGCTCAGCGGAGGGCAGGGGGCATGGCTATGGCTACACCTTC.

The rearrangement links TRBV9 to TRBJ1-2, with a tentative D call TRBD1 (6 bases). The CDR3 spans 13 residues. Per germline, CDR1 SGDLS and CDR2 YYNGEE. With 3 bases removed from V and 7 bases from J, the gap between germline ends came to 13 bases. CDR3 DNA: TGTGCCAGCAGCGCAGGGGCATACGGTGGCTACACCTTC. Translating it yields CASSAGAYGGYTF. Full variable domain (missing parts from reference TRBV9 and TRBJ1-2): DSGVTQTPKHLITATGQRVTLRCSPRSGDLSVYWYQQSLDQGLQFLIQYYNGEERAKGNILERFSAQQFPDLHSELNLSSLELGDSALYFCASSAGAYGGYTFGSGTRLTVV.